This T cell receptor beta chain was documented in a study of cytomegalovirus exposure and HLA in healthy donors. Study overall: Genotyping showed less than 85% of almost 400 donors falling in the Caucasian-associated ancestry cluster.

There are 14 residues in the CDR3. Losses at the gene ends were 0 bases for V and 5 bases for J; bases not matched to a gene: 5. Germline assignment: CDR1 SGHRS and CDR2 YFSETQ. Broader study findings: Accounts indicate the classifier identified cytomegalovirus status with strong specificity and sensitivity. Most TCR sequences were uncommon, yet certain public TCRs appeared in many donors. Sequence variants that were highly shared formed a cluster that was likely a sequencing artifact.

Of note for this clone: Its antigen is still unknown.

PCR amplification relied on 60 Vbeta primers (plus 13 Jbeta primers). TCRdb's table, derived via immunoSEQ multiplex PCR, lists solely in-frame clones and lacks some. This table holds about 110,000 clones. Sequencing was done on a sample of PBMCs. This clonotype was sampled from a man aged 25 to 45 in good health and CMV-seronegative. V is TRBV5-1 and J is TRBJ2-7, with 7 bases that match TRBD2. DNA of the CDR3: TGCGCCAGCAGCTTGGACCCAGGGAGGGACGAGCAGTACTTC. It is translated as CASSLDPGRDEQYF. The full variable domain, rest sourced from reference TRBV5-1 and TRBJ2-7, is KAGVTQTPRYLIKTRGQQVTLSCSPISGHRSVSWYQQTPGQGLQFLFEYFSETQRNKGNFPGRFSGRQFSNSRSEMNVSTLELGDSALYLCASSLDPGRDEQYFGPGTRLTVT.